This T cell receptor beta chain was found in a study of blood T cell repertoires in COVID-19. Study background: Italy, Spain and the United States were the sources of the convalescent and acute COVID-19 samples. The analysed material was cDNA or gDNA that came from T cells, B-cell-depleted T cells, or PBMCs.

Data came from immunoSEQ multiplex PCR; TCRdb stores just in-frame clones and leaves some out. The table has 45,000 to 70,000 clones, 82% seen once. The CDR3 sequence is 14 residues long. V gave up 4 bases and J gave up 5 bases, with 11 bases separating them. CDR1 is MDHEN and CDR2 is SYDVKM in the germline V gene. This TCR came from a woman between 55 and 75 years old with acute or convalescent COVID-19. Sequencing input: peripheral blood. The chain joins TRBV28 to TRBJ1-4; D uncertain. In DNA form, the CDR3 reads TGTGCCAGCAGTTCCCGCAGGCTAAATGAAAAACTGTTTTTT. This translates into CASSSRRLNEKLFF. The full variable domain, completed using reference TRBV28 and TRBJ1-4, is DVKVTQSSRYLVKRTGEKVFLECVQDMDHENMFWYRQDPGLGLRLIYFSYDVKMKEKGDIPEGYSVSREKKERFSLILESASTNQTSMYLCASSSRRLNEKLFFGSGTQLSVL.